The entry that follows covers one T cell receptor (beta chain) sequence. This sample was taken from a study of blood T cell repertoires in COVID-19. Study-level information: Samples representing acute and convalescent COVID-19 were sourced from the United States, Italy and Spain.

With 1 base removed from V and 2 bases from J, the gap between germline ends came to 12 bases. CDR1 is SEHNR, CDR2 FQNEAQ, per germline (reference sequence). There are 16 residues in the CDR3. Some clones are missing from TCRdb's copy, which holds only in-frame ones; the method was immunoSEQ multiplex PCR. The sample shows under 65,000 clones, roughly nine tenths of them seen only once. This TCR came from a human donor in a cohort sampled during active COVID-19. Source material: peripheral blood. The chain combines TRBV7-9 with TRBJ1-5; weak D call: TRBD1 (5 bases). The CDR3 protein is CASSLGAGSGNQPQHF. The CDR3 DNA sequence: TGTGCCAGCAGCTTAGGGGCAGGGTCCGGCAATCAGCCCCAGCATTTT.